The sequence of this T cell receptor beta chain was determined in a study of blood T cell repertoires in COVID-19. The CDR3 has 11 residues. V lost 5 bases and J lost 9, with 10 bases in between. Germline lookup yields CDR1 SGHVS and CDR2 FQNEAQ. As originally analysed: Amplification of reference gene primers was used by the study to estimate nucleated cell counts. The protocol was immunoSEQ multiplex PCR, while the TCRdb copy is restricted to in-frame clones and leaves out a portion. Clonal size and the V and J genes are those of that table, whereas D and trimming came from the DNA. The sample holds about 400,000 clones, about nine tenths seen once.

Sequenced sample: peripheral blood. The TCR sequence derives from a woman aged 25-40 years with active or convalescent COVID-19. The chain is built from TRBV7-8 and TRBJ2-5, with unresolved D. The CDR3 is CASSRLSAQYF. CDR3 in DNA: TGTGCCAGCAGCCGTCTGTCGGCCCAGTACTTC.